The 28 T cell receptor beta chains presented below share a single source sample, sequenced in a study of blood T cells in healthy people across ages. Through a sample-barcoded 5' primer and a J-beta primer mix, a second PCR was run for roughly 7 to 12 cycles. TCRdb passed the 5' RACE reads through MiXCR, listing each CDR3 protein once. The sample yields some 690,000 distinct CDR3 sequences, about a fifth seen once. Sequenced: blood. These receptors were taken from a man aged 70-80 years in good health.

This chain links TRBV5-1 with TRBJ2-5, with TRBD1 matching 8 bases. The J call may be faulty, since TRBJ2-7 better matches the DNA end. CDR3 length: 14 residues. The germline CDR1 and CDR2 sequences are SGHRS and YFSETQ. The CDR3 nucleotides read TGCGCCAGCAGCCTCAACGACAGGGGAGACGAGCAGTACTTC. Its protein product is CASSLNDRGDEQYF.

V usage is TRBV7-3 and J usage is TRBJ2-6; TRBD1 matches at 7 bases. In germline, CDR1 is SGHTA, CDR2 FQGTGA. This CDR3 is 18 amino acids long. With 5 bases clipped from V and 1 base from J, the junction kept 11 bases outside the gene matches. CDR3 nucleotide sequence: TGTGCCAGCAGCCGACAGGGCTCTATTTCTTCTGGGGCCAACGTCCTGACTTTC. Its protein product is CASSRQGSISSGANVLTF.

The chain employs TRBV6-5 and TRBJ1-2; D unresolved. This CDR3 has 13 residues. V was trimmed by 2 bases and J by 11 bases, leaving 15 bases between them. Germline lookup yields CDR1 MNHEY and CDR2 SVGAGI. CDR3 amino acids: CASSYVGRIGYTF. CDR3 nucleotides: TGTGCCAGCAGTTACGTCGGGAGGATTGGGTACACCTTC.

The sample holds a few counts of this clonotype. CDR3 in DNA: TGTGCCAGCACAATTCCTGGGGGTATCGATGAGCAGTTCTTC. It encodes CASTIPGGIDEQFF. The V call is TRBV7-2, the J call TRBJ2-5, with D perhaps matching TRBD1 or TRBD2 (5 bases each). The J call is in doubt because the DNA end fits TRBJ2-1 better. Germline loops: CDR1 SGHTA, CDR2 FQGNSA. The length of the CDR3 is 14 residues.

The chain is built from TRBV3-1 and TRBJ1-3; D gene ambiguous. The CDR3 is 11 residues long. The V gene lost 8 bases and the J gene lost 8 bases, with 10 bases spanning the gap. Looked up from germline, CDR1 is LGHDT and CDR2 is YNNKEL (reference sequence). Here the CDR3 reads CASRSLDTIYF. CDR3 coding DNA: TGTGCCAGCCGAAGTTTGGACACCATATATTTT.

This clonotype was seen a few times. The V call is TRBV6-1, the J call TRBJ1-2, with D possibly matching TRBD1 (6 bases). CDR1 is MNHNS and CDR2 is SASEGT in the germline V gene. The CDR3 runs 13 residues. V dropped 7 bases and J dropped 4 bases, with 13 bases sitting between them. The CDR3 coding sequence is TGTGCCAGCAACCGGGGGCGAAGCTATGGCTACACCTTC. Translated, it gives CASNRGRSYGYTF.

This clonotype has more than one count but fewer than ten. The V and J genes are TRBV29-1 and TRBJ1-2; 7 nucleotides align to TRBD1. Germline assignment: CDR1 SQVTM and CDR2 ANQGSEA. The CDR3 runs to 11 residues. After removal of 5 bases from V and 8 bases from J, the junction contained 5 bases not matched to a gene. This CDR3 reads CSVQTGRGYTF. The CDR3 DNA sequence: TGCAGCGTTCAGACAGGGCGCGGCTACACCTTC.

This clonotype was detected only a few times. V and J are TRBV29-1 and TRBJ2-5; 15 nucleotides match TRBD2. J gave up 3 bases and V 4 bases, and 0 bases lay outside the gene matches. CDR1 and CDR2 from the germline V gene are SQVTM and ANQGSEA. The CDR3 sequence is 14 residues long. This CDR3 is CSVGTSGREETQYF. The CDR3, as DNA: TGCAGCGTTGGGACTAGCGGGAGGGAAGAGACCCAGTACTTC.

This chain links TRBV4-1 with TRBJ2-1, with D possibly matching TRBD2 (5 bases). V lost 4 bases and J 0 bases, leaving 13 bases between the germline ends. CDR3 length: 16 residues. Germline V CDR1 and CDR2: MGHRA, YSYEKL. This CDR3 reads CASSPKPGSSYNEQFF. The CDR3 bases are TGCGCCAGCAGCCCCAAGCCGGGGAGCTCCTACAATGAGCAGTTCTTC.

Concerning this clonotype itself: Just one base apart from a much larger clone, this may be a read error. The chain carries TRBV12-3 or TRBV12-4 and TRBJ1-2; D uncertain. This CDR3 spans 15 amino acids. Trimming shortened V by 1 base and J by 4 bases, and 13 bases separated the two germline ends. The CDR3 protein is CASSLGRGISYGYTF. The CDR3 DNA follows: TGTGCCAGCAGTTTAGGACGGGGAATCAGCTATGGCTACACCTTC.

This clonotype was counted at least ten times. The CDR3 spells CASSPAGFSDEQYF. The CDR3 bases are TGTGCCAGCTCACCCGCAGGGTTTTCCGACGAGCAGTACTTC. The chain recombines TRBV18 with TRBJ2-5; tentative D call: TRBD1 (5 bases). The J call is doubtful: the DNA matches TRBJ2-7 better. This CDR3 region has 14 residues. Germline-derived CDR1 and CDR2 are KGHSH and LQKENI.

This clonotype was detected a few times. This chain connects TRBV11-3 to TRBJ2-3; D remains unclear. The CDR3 totals 12 residues. Germline assignment: CDR1 SGHNT and CDR2 YENEEA. The V end was cut by 6 bases, the J end by 4 bases, with 8 bases between. The CDR3 sequence is CASRGLADTQYF. The CDR3 nucleotides are TGTGCCAGCAGGGGCTTAGCAGATACGCAGTATTTT.

The J gene is TRBJ1-1, the V gene TRBV6-5; D gene uncertain. V was shortened by 2 bases and J by 1 base, with 20 bases between the two germline ends. The CDR3 has 18 amino acids. Germline V gene lookup returns CDR1 MNHEY and CDR2 SVGAGI. In DNA form, the CDR3 reads TGTGCCAGCAGTTACGGGGTTGGGAGAGGCCCCAAGAACACTGAAGCTTTCTTT. Amino acid sequence: CASSYGVGRGPKNTEAFF.

V is TRBV6-5 and J is TRBJ2-3, with 8 bases lining up with TRBD2. Germline V lookup: CDR1 MNHEY, CDR2 SVGAGI. CDR3 length: 14 residues. Trimming took 6 bases from V and 1 from J; bases not matched to a gene: 3. CDR3 DNA sequence: TGTGCCAGCAGAACGACTAGCGGCACAGATACGCAGTATTTT. Its protein product is CASRTTSGTDTQYF.

There are a few counts of this clonotype. The chain is built from TRBV7-8 and TRBJ2-7, with D possibly being TRBD1 (7 bases). The CDR3 length is 16 residues. Germline CDR1 and CDR2: SGHVS and FQNEAQ. V shed 0 bases and J shed 3 bases, with 15 bases lying between them. The CDR3 nucleotides read TGTGCCAGCAGCTTAGCCGCAGGCAGGGGGGACTACGAGCAGTACTTC. It translates to CASSLAAGRGDYEQYF. Full variable domain (outside the CDR3, taken from reference TRBV7-8 and TRBJ2-7): GAGVSQSPRYKVAKRGQDVALRCDPISGHVSLFWYQQALGQGPEFLTYFQNEAQLDKSGLPSDRFFAERPEGSVSTLKIQRTQQEDSAVYLCASSLAAGRGDYEQYFGPGTRLTVT.

This clonotype was picked up a small number of times. The chain joins TRBV7-9 to TRBJ1-1, with D tentatively TRBD1 (5 bases). The CDR3 spans 12 residues. Deletions cut 1 base from V and 11 bases from J, with 11 bases between. Germline CDR1 SEHNR, CDR2 FQNEAQ (reference sequence). DNA for the CDR3: TGTGCCAGCAGCTTAGGCAGGGCGGAGGCTTTCTTT. Translated: CASSLGRAEAFF.

This clonotype occurred a few times. The chain employs TRBV4-3 and TRBJ2-1; unclear D gene. CDR3 length equals 14 residues. CDR1 and CDR2 from the germline V gene are LGHNA and YSLEER. Between the trimmed V and J ends, which lost 0 bases and 0 bases, there was a span of 3 bases. Here the CDR3 DNA reads TGCGCCAGCAGCCAAGACGACTCCTACAATGAGCAGTTCTTC. Protein: CASSQDDSYNEQFF.

The chain carries TRBV24-1 and TRBJ2-1; perhaps TRBD2 as D (6 bases). The CDR3 consists of 14 residues. V lost 5 bases to trimming and J lost 2 bases, with 9 bases between them. Germline assignment: CDR1 KGHDR and CDR2 SFDVKD. The CDR3 protein is CATSAPGAYNEQFF. CDR3 nucleotides: TGTGCCACCAGTGCGCCGGGAGCCTACAATGAGCAGTTCTTC.

The V call is TRBV7-9, the J call TRBJ2-1; 9 nucleotides match TRBD1. TRBJ2-7 matches the DNA end more closely, so the J call is doubtful. The CDR3 runs 15 residues. Germline assignment: CDR1 SEHNR and CDR2 FQNEAQ (reference sequence). CDR3 in DNA: TGTGCCAGCAGCCCCTCCGGGACAGGGTGGGGAGAGCAGTACTTC. It specifies CASSPSGTGWGEQYF.

The chain has TRBV20-1 and TRBJ1-2, with no clear D. The germline V gene has CDR1 DFQATT and CDR2 SNEGSKA (reference sequence). With 0 bases removed from V and 3 bases from J, the gap between germline ends came to 14 bases. This CDR3 spans 15 amino acids. The CDR3 here is CSARDGRGLDYGYTF. The CDR3 DNA reads TGCAGTGCTAGAGATGGGAGAGGACTCGACTATGGCTACACCTTC.

The CDR3 here is CASTKQGETEAFF. The CDR3 nucleotides are TGTGCCAGCACTAAACAGGGAGAAACTGAAGCTTTCTTT. V gene TRBV6-5 combines with J gene TRBJ1-1; TRBD1 might be the D (6 bases). V was shortened by 7 bases and J by 5 bases, with 14 bases between the two germline ends. This CDR3 comprises 13 residues. Looked up from germline, CDR1 is MNHEY and CDR2 is SVGAGI.

This clonotype was counted between two and nine times. The gene calls are TRBV6-2 or TRBV6-3 and TRBJ1-2, with D possibly TRBD1 on 6 matching bases. Trimming took 0 bases from V and 6 from J, leaving 11 bases between them. This CDR3 is 14 amino acids long. Per germline, CDR1 MNHEY and CDR2 SVGEGT. The CDR3 nucleotides read TGTGCCAGCAGTTACTCGACAGGAGAAAATGGCTACACCTTC. Translated, it gives CASSYSTGENGYTF.

This clonotype was found many times. The CDR3 DNA reads as TGCAGCGTGACGGGACTAGCGTTTGAGACCCAGTACTTC. Amino acid sequence: CSVTGLAFETQYF. The chain couples TRBV29-1 to TRBJ2-5, with 10 positions matching TRBD2. CDR1 and CDR2 from the germline V gene are SQVTM and ANQGSEA. Losses at the gene ends were 6 bases for V and 5 bases for J; bases not matched to a gene: 6. The CDR3 length is 13 residues.

A few counts support this clonotype. This rearrangement joins TRBV10-3 to TRBJ2-7; no reliable D call. The ends were cut back, 4 bases at V and 4 bases at J, with 14 bases in the middle. Germline loops: CDR1 ENHRY, CDR2 SYGVKD. CDR3 length: 14 residues. This CDR3 is CAISVGRDLYEQYV. As DNA, the CDR3 is TGTGCCATCAGTGTGGGCAGAGACCTATACGAGCAGTACGTC.

This clonotype was found a few times. The V call is TRBV5-1, the J call TRBJ1-6; a possible D gene is TRBD1 (5 bases). This CDR3 has 15 amino acids. Trimming cost V 2 bases and J 8 bases, with 14 bases left between them. The V gene's germline CDR1 is SGHRS and CDR2 YFSETQ. DNA for the CDR3: TGCGCCAGCAGCTTAACCGACAGAAGGGATTCACCCCTCCACTTT. Protein: CASSLTDRRDSPLHF.

On this clonotype itself: A much larger clonotype is one base distant, so this may be a read error. This chain uses TRBV20-1 with TRBJ1-5; 11 positions agree with TRBD1. The germline V gene has CDR1 DFQATT and CDR2 SNEGSKA (reference sequence). The CDR3 is 15 amino acids. The CDR3 DNA is TGCAGTGCCGCGGACAGGGGGCATCGCAAGCAGCCCCAGCATTTT. The encoded protein is CSAADRGHRKQPQHF.

The rearrangement links TRBV2 to TRBJ2-1; D is perhaps TRBD1 or TRBD2 (5 bases each). The CDR3 has 15 amino acids. The V gene's germline CDR1 is SNHLY and CDR2 FYNNEI. Trimming removed 3 bases from V and 2 bases from J, with 11 bases in between. The CDR3 DNA reads as TGTGCCAGCAGTGAGCGTGGGGGTCCCTACAATGAGCAGTTCTTC. It is translated as CASSERGGPYNEQFF.

The chain is built from TRBV29-1 and TRBJ2-4; tentatively, D is TRBD1 (6 bases). V was trimmed by 6 bases and J by 0 bases, leaving 9 bases between them. Looked up from germline, CDR1 is SQVTM and CDR2 is ANQGSEA. The CDR3 has 13 residues. CDR3 protein: CSVGASAKNIQYF. The CDR3 coding sequence is TGCAGCGTGGGGGCCTCAGCCAAAAACATTCAGTACTTC.